Relative to its sample, the clone carrying this T cell receptor (beta chain) is medium-sized. What it binds is unknown. This sample was included in a study of persistence of HIV-infected CD4 T cells. An overlapping HIV-1 Gag peptide pool stimulated these cells at approximately 1 ug/peptide/mL. Memory cells lacking CD40L and CD69 with high CD45RO were sorted. CD8-depleted PBMCs were stimulated 15 to 20 hours with anti-CD28/CD49d costimulation, CD40-blocking antibody and enfuvirtide. This CDR3 contains 14 residues. Trimming cost V 1 base and J 3 bases, with 8 bases left between them. Germline V gives CDR1 MGHRA, CDR2 YSYEKL. Study-wide findings and caveats: Compared with CD3/CD28-stimulated cells, CMV- and Gag-responding cells showed lower TCRbeta richness. TCR analyses could not target the rare provirus-carrying CMV-responding cells.

This was the immunoSEQ version 4 assay in survey mode. Each sample used up to roughly 1 ug genomic DNA diluted to about 10 ng/uL. Method: immunoSEQ multiplex PCR; TCRdb's copy keeps in-frame clones and lacks some. This table holds approximately 34,000 clones, roughly four fifths found once. V is TRBV4-1 and J is TRBJ2-3; D remains ambiguous. This TCR was sampled from an adult woman with HIV who was CMV-seropositive. The source was CD4+ T cells sorted from PBMCs after approximately 20-hour stimulation, collected from a patient who received antiretroviral therapy. CDR3 in DNA: TGCGCCAGCAGCCAAGGAGACACGACAGATACGCAGTATTTT. This codes for CASSQGDTTDTQYF.